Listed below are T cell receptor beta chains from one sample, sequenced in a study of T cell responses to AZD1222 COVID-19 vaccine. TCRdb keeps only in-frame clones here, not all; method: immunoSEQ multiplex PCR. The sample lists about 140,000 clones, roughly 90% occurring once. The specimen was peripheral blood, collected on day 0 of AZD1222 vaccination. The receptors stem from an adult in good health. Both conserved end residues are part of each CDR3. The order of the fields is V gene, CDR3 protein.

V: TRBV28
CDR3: CASSLAERDRTDTQYF

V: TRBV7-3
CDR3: CASSLEGADYGYTF

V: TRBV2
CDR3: CASRAGGPNEQFF

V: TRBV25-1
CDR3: CASSEATDTQYF

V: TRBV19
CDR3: CASSQRTGPGNEQFF

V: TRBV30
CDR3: CAWSEAEETQYF

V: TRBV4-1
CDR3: CASSPRRINQPQHF

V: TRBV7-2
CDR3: CASSLDRSEQYF

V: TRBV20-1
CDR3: CSASPGGNQPQHF

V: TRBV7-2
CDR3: CASSLARLGELFF

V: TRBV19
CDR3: CASSAMGQDSINYGYTF

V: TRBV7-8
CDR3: CASSPPWRTGLQTQYF

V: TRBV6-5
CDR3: CASSYGGTFSGNTIYF

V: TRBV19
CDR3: CASSIVGNSPLHF

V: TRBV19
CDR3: CASSHSGAGYEQYF

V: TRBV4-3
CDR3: CASSQDSGSTDTQYF

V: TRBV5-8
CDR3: CASSPDMREKLFF

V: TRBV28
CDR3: CASSPGGGNTEAFF

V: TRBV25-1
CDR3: CASSQGAGELFF

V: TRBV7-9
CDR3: CASSLQGWGNTIYF

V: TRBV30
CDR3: CAWSSGKDGYTF

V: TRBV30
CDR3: CAWDRSSGNTIYF

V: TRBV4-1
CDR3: CASSQTGLAGAYRETQYF

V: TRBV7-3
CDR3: CASSLEETSGTVTDTQYF

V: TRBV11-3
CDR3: CASSRLGDSDEQYF

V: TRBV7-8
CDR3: CASSSKLAGNTGELFF

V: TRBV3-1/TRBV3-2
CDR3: CASSQVRGFSEAFF

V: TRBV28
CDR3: CASSASGTGHNYEQYF

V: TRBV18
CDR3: CASSPGMVGGGQPQHF

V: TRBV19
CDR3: CASSAGGIPAIRVNEQFF